Shown below are 29 T cell receptor beta chains from a single sample sequenced in a study of cytomegalovirus exposure and HLA in healthy donors. The PCR made use of 60 Vbeta and 13 Jbeta primers. The protocol was immunoSEQ multiplex PCR, while the TCRdb copy is restricted to in-frame clones and leaves out a portion. The sample has about 150,000 clones, roughly three quarters seen once. Sequenced: PBMCs. These receptor sequences come from a man between 25 and 39 years old in good health and CMV-seronegative.

This clone was seen a few times. The V call is TRBV30, the J call TRBJ1-2, with 7 bases identical to TRBD1. CDR1 is GTSNPN, CDR2 SVGIG, per germline (reference sequence). The CDR3 loop spans 17 amino acids. The V gene end was trimmed by 2 bases and the J gene end by 4 bases; junction bases not matched to a gene: 16. CDR3 residues: CAWSRLRRQGLFYGYTF. The CDR3, as DNA: TGTGCCTGGAGTCGCCTCCGTAGACAGGGTTTATTCTATGGCTACACCTTC.

The chain links TRBV27 to TRBJ2-6, with D hard to call. V lost 4 bases, J lost 0 bases, and 7 bases lay in between. CDR1 MNHEY and CDR2 SMNVEV come from the germline V gene (reference sequence). This CDR3 spans 15 amino acids. The CDR3 region has the DNA TGTGCCAGCAGTTCTCCTTTCTCTGGGGCCAACGTCCTGACTTTC. Amino acids: CASSSPFSGANVLTF.

The chain employs TRBV27 and TRBJ1-2; 10 bases map to TRBD1. This CDR3 is built from 14 residues. V lost 2 bases to trimming and J lost 5 bases; unmatched junction nucleotides: 2. Germline V gene lookup returns CDR1 MNHEY and CDR2 SMNVEV (reference sequence). The CDR3 loop is CASSLKGQGYGYTF. CDR3 bases: TGTGCCAGCAGTTTAAAGGGACAGGGGTATGGCTACACCTTC.

This clone occurred once. The chain has TRBV5-4 and TRBJ2-5; TRBD1 is a possible D gene (6 bases). CDR3 length equals 14 residues. V was trimmed by 4 bases and J by 5 bases, leaving 15 bases between them. The germline CDR1 and CDR2 sequences are SGHNT and YYREEE (reference sequence). CDR3 nucleotides: TGTGCCAGCAGCCGGGGACAAAGAGAGGAGACCCAGTACTTC. Encoded protein: CASSRGQREETQYF.

This chain links TRBV6-1 with TRBJ2-7, with D unclear. The germline CDR1 and CDR2 sequences are MNHNS and SASEGT. The CDR3 extends over 13 amino acids. The germline V and J ends were trimmed by 3 bases and 6 bases, with 12 bases remaining between them. CDR3 sequence reads: CASSDLGVGEQYF. The CDR3 coding sequence is TGTGCCAGCAGTGATCTGGGCGTCGGCGAGCAGTACTTC.

The chain recombines TRBV28 with TRBJ1-1, with TRBD1 as a possible D gene (5 bases). CDR3 size: 16 residues. Germline V gives CDR1 MDHEN, CDR2 SYDVKM. V lost 4 bases, J lost 7 bases, and 22 bases lay in between. In DNA, the CDR3 is TGTGCCAGCAGTTCCGCCTCTTCAGGGTTACGTGGTGAAGCTTTCTTT. Its protein is CASSSASSGLRGEAFF.

V gene TRBV4-2 combines with J gene TRBJ2-1; possibly TRBD1 for D (5 bases). CDR1 and CDR2 (germline): LGHNA, YNFKEQ. This CDR3 has 16 amino acids. V was clipped by 4 bases and J by 2 bases, with 15 bases between them. The CDR3 is CASSPEYRRAYNEQFF. CDR3 DNA sequence: TGTGCCAGCAGCCCGGAGTACAGGCGAGCCTACAATGAGCAGTTCTTC.

This clone showed up just once. V usage is TRBV27 and J usage is TRBJ2-1; 16 bases fit TRBD2. Looked up from germline, CDR1 is MNHEY and CDR2 is SMNVEV (reference sequence). V was clipped by 5 bases and J by 1 base; unmatched bases: 5. This CDR3 has 18 amino acids. The CDR3 bases are TGTGCCAGCAGTCCTGGGACTAGCGGGAGGGTTTCCTACAATGAGCAGTTCTTC. This sequence encodes CASSPGTSGRVSYNEQFF.

The chain employs TRBV5-1 and TRBJ1-4; TRBD1 might be the D (5 bases). V lost 7 bases and J lost 8, with 24 bases in between. The CDR3 runs 16 residues. Germline-derived CDR1 and CDR2 are SGHRS and YFSETQ. The CDR3 region has the DNA TGCGCCAGCGCCCTCCTGGCGGGGCGGAGCACCGAAAAACTGTTTTTT. It specifies CASALLAGRSTEKLFF. Full variable domain (remainder filled in from reference TRBV5-1 and TRBJ1-4): KAGVTQTPRYLIKTRGQQVTLSCSPISGHRSVSWYQQTPGQGLQFLFEYFSETQRNKGNFPGRFSGRQFSNSRSEMNVSTLELGDSALYLCASALLAGRSTEKLFFGSGTQLSVL.

This clone showed up just once. V gene TRBV6-1 combines with J gene TRBJ1-5; 11 bases map to TRBD1. CDR1 is MNHNS and CDR2 is SASEGT in the germline V gene. The CDR3 extends over 15 amino acids. Losses at the gene ends were 4 bases for V and 6 bases for J; bases not matched to a gene: 5. The DNA of the CDR3 is TGTGCCAGCAGTGCGGACAGGGGGCGGTTTCAGCCCCAGCATTTT. The encoded protein is CASSADRGRFQPQHF.

J is TRBJ1-5 and V is TRBV19; a possible D gene is TRBD1 (5 bases). Germline loops: CDR1 LNHDA, CDR2 SQIVND (reference sequence). Trimming removed 5 bases from V and 1 base from J, with 12 bases in between. CDR3 size: 15 residues. The CDR3 sequence is CASSPSGGSNQPQHF. The CDR3, as DNA: TGTGCCAGTAGTCCCTCTGGGGGGAGCAATCAGCCCCAGCATTTT.

This chain connects TRBV28 to TRBJ1-3; D remains unclear. V lost 7 bases, J lost 4 bases, and 5 bases lay in between. There are 11 residues in the CDR3. The V gene's germline CDR1 is MDHEN and CDR2 SYDVKM. Written as DNA, the CDR3 is TGTGCCAGCATCCAGGGAAACACCATATATTTT. It translates to CASIQGNTIYF.

As for this clone: The junction differs from germline at one of its ends, possibly a read error. J is TRBJ2-7 and V is TRBV10-3; TRBD2 might be the D (6 bases). This CDR3 region has 16 residues. Germline CDR1 ENHRY, CDR2 SYGVKD. Here the CDR3 reads CAISELTRDFLYEQYF. The DNA of the CDR3 is TGTGCCATCAGTGAGCTGACGCGGGATTTTCTATACGAGCAGTATTTC.

CDR3 in amino acids: CAISDSGTDTQYF. CDR3 nucleotide sequence: TGTGCCATCAGTGATAGCGGCACAGATACGCAGTATTTT. The chain combines TRBV10-3 with TRBJ2-3; a weak D match, TRBD2 (5 bases). This CDR3 has 13 residues. The germline CDR1 and CDR2 sequences are ENHRY and SYGVKD. Trimming took off 3 bases at V and 1 base at J, with 5 bases between the two ends.

This chain joins TRBV30 and TRBJ2-3; 11 positions agree with TRBD2. Germline trimming cut 3 bases from V and 4 bases from J; bases unmatched to any gene: 6. CDR3 length equals 15 residues. Germline assignment: CDR1 GTSNPN and CDR2 SVGIG (reference sequence). CDR3 coding DNA: TGTGCCTGGAGAGTAGCGGGAGGGCCGGCAGATACGCAGTATTTT. Its protein product is CAWRVAGGPADTQYF.

The V gene is TRBV28, the J gene TRBJ1-5; 9 bases align to TRBD1. The CDR3 totals 17 residues. V gave up 10 bases and J gave up 1 base; unmatched junction bases: 14. CDR1 and CDR2 from the germline V gene are MDHEN and SYDVKM. Here the CDR3 DNA reads TGTGCCATCTCCAAATACCGGGACAGGGTCAGCAATCAGCCCCAGCATTTT. As protein: CAISKYRDRVSNQPQHF. Together with reference TRBV28 and TRBJ1-5, the CDR3 gives the full variable domain: DVKVTQSSRYLVKRTGEKVFLECVQDMDHENMFWYRQDPGLGLRLIYFSYDVKMKEKGDIPEGYSVSREKKERFSLILESASTNQTSMYLCAISKYRDRVSNQPQHFGDGTRLSIL.

The V and J genes are TRBV28 and TRBJ1-2, with a possible D match to TRBD1 (5 bases). The V end lost 9 bases, the J end lost 3 bases, and 14 bases lay between the germline ends. The length of the CDR3 is 13 residues. Germline CDR1 MDHEN, CDR2 SYDVKM. CDR3 region: CASTGGVHYGYTF. The CDR3 coding sequence is TGTGCCAGTACCGGAGGGGTTCACTATGGCTACACCTTC.

By share, this clone ranks as medium-sized. The V and J genes are TRBV5-8 and TRBJ2-1; 7 bases align to TRBD1. Trimming took 0 bases from V and 5 from J; bases not matched to a gene: 2. Germline assignment: CDR1 SGHTS and CDR2 YDEGEE. The CDR3 covers 14 residues. The CDR3 loop reads CASSLGTGNNEQFF. The CDR3 nucleotides are TGTGCCAGCAGCTTGGGGACAGGAAACAATGAGCAGTTCTTC.

This rearrangement joins TRBV19 to TRBJ2-6; D remains unclear. Between the trimmed V and J ends, which lost 7 bases and 3 bases, there was a span of 7 bases. The germline gives CDR1 LNHDA, CDR2 SQIVND (reference sequence). CDR3 length: 13 amino acids. CDR3 amino acids: CASNFGGANVLTF. The CDR3 DNA sequence: TGTGCCAGTAATTTCGGTGGGGCCAACGTCCTGACTTTC.

This rearrangement joins TRBV7-2 to TRBJ1-5; 9 bases align to TRBD1. Unmatched junction bases numbered 10, after V lost 3 bases and J lost 7 bases. The CDR3 runs 16 residues. Germline CDR1 SGHTA, CDR2 FQGNSA. The CDR3 DNA reads TGTGCCAGCAGCTTCTCATCGGGACAGGGTATCCAGCCCCAGCATTTT. Translation: CASSFSSGQGIQPQHF.

This chain connects TRBV28 to TRBJ2-1, with D possibly matching TRBD1 (5 bases). The CDR3 consists of 14 residues. Deletions cut 10 bases from V and 0 bases from J, with 13 bases between. Germline values: CDR1 MDHEN, CDR2 SYDVKM. In DNA, the CDR3 is TGTGCCACCCTCTTAGACAGCTCCTACAATGAGCAGTTCTTC. Residues: CATLLDSSYNEQFF.

The chain joins TRBV28 to TRBJ2-2, with D unresolved. Germline V gene sequence: CDR1 MDHEN, CDR2 SYDVKM. The V gene lost 4 bases and the J gene lost 5 bases, with 8 bases spanning the gap. The CDR3 totals 13 residues. The CDR3 is CASSSGGTGELFF. In nucleotides, the CDR3 is TGTGCCAGCAGTTCCGGCGGAACCGGGGAGCTGTTTTTT. The full variable domain, rest sourced from reference TRBV28 and TRBJ2-2, is DVKVTQSSRYLVKRTGEKVFLECVQDMDHENMFWYRQDPGLGLRLIYFSYDVKMKEKGDIPEGYSVSREKKERFSLILESASTNQTSMYLCASSSGGTGELFFGEGSRLTVL.

CDR3 coding DNA: TGCGCCAGCAGCCCCCAGGCAGATCAAGAGACCCAGTACTTC. Protein product: CASSPQADQETQYF. V gene TRBV5-1 combines with J gene TRBJ2-5, with D unclear. In germline, CDR1 is SGHRS, CDR2 YFSETQ. The length of the CDR3 is 14 residues. V lost 4 bases and J 2 bases, leaving 12 bases between the germline ends. Full variable domain (missing parts from reference TRBV5-1 and TRBJ2-5): KAGVTQTPRYLIKTRGQQVTLSCSPISGHRSVSWYQQTPGQGLQFLFEYFSETQRNKGNFPGRFSGRQFSNSRSEMNVSTLELGDSALYLCASSPQADQETQYFGPGTRLLVL.

The chain couples TRBV18 to TRBJ2-5; TRBD1 agrees at 9 bases. Germline V lookup: CDR1 KGHSH, CDR2 LQKENI. This CDR3 is built from 16 residues. V was clipped by 4 bases and J by 3 bases; unmatched bases: 9. The CDR3 sequence: CASSRQPGQGKETQYF. The DNA for the CDR3 is TGTGCCAGCTCACGCCAACCGGGACAGGGCAAAGAGACCCAGTACTTC.

The V call is TRBV6-5, the J call TRBJ1-2; D might be TRBD1 (6 bases). Trimming took off 2 bases at V and 8 bases at J, with 12 bases between the two ends. The CDR3 contains 13 residues. The germline V gene has CDR1 MNHEY and CDR2 SVGAGI. The CDR3 spells CASSYGAGDGYTF. The CDR3 DNA is TGTGCCAGCAGTTACGGGGCAGGGGACGGCTACACCTTC.

The chain couples TRBV27 to TRBJ2-5, with D hard to call. Looked up from germline, CDR1 is MNHEY and CDR2 is SMNVEV (reference sequence). V lost 0 bases, J lost 5 bases, and 7 bases lay in between. This CDR3 spans 13 amino acids. The CDR3 reads CASSLSSSETQYF. In DNA form, the CDR3 reads TGTGCCAGCAGTTTATCGTCTAGTGAGACCCAGTACTTC.

This chain joins TRBV5-1 and TRBJ1-2, with 7 bases lining up with TRBD1. The CDR3 is 14 residues long. V lost 3 bases and J lost 11; bases outside the gene matches: 13. Germline V lookup: CDR1 SGHRS, CDR2 YFSETQ. The CDR3 region is CASSSSTGKEAYTF. As DNA, the CDR3 is TGCGCCAGCAGCTCCTCGACAGGGAAGGAGGCATACACCTTC.

The sample holds a few counts of this clone. The V gene is TRBV5-4, the J gene TRBJ2-1, with D perhaps matching TRBD1 (6 bases). The CDR3 is made up of 12 amino acids. Trimming cost V 5 bases and J 11 bases, with 14 bases left between them. The germline V gene has CDR1 SGHNT and CDR2 YYREEE (reference sequence). The CDR3 spells CASRRDNYQQFF. The CDR3 DNA reads as TGTGCCAGCAGAAGGGACAACTACCAGCAGTTCTTC.

The V gene is TRBV5-1, the J gene TRBJ2-2; unclear D gene. V was clipped by 0 bases and J by 7 bases, with 4 bases between them. Looked up from germline, CDR1 is SGHRS and CDR2 is YFSETQ. This CDR3 is 12 amino acids long. The CDR3 is CASSLANGELFF. The CDR3 nucleotides are TGCGCCAGCAGCTTGGCCAACGGGGAGCTGTTTTTT.